This T cell receptor (beta chain) is drawn from a study of CD8+ T cells in alopecia areata. This clone was picked up a small number of times. Its antigen remains unknown. Reverse transcribed after extraction, RNA yielded cDNA as the sequencing template. TCRdb's copy holds only in-frame clones and misses some; the assay was immunoSEQ multiplex PCR. The table shows just over 150,000 clones, with 40% to 60% occurring only once. General observations from the study: Sequencing of scalp tissue also captures the resident alphabeta T cells of normal skin. Clonality in lesional scalp, especially alopecia totalis/universalis, exceeded that of normal scalp.

V lost 1 base to trimming and J lost 4 bases; unmatched junction nucleotides: 3. The CDR3 is 16 residues long. Per the germline V gene, CDR1 is SGHVS and CDR2 is FNYEAQ. Patients with alopecia areata provided lesional scalp punch biopsies as well as peripheral blood. Sequences were derived from CD8+ T cells sorted from blood, sampled at week 0. The gene calls are TRBV7-6 and TRBJ2-3; 12 bases are a match to TRBD2. The clonotype was recovered from a human donor with alopecia areata. CDR3 in amino acids: CASSLGTSGKADTQYF. CDR3 DNA sequence: TGTGCCAGCAGCTTAGGGACTAGCGGGAAAGCAGATACGCAGTATTTT.